The next 18 T cell receptor beta chains were all read from a single sample in a study of T cells in Graves' hyperthyroidism and ophthalmopathy. TCR beta CDR3 region amplification was performed from RNA transcripts. A set of HTBI primers served as the primers for a first-round RT-PCR of the TCR CDR3. One entry per CDR3 protein, called by TCRdb with MiXCR from the multiplex PCR reads. The sample holds around 570,000 distinct CDR3 sequences; 15% to 20% are singletons and the top ten take approximately 50%. Input material: blood. These receptors were taken from a man aged 40-50 years with Graves' ophthalmopathy.

The J gene is TRBJ2-3, the V gene TRBV3-1; D not resolved. Trimming took off 1 base at V and 5 bases at J, with 13 bases between the two ends. Germline V gives CDR1 LGHDT, CDR2 YNNKEL (reference sequence). The CDR3 loop spans 15 amino acids. DNA of the CDR3: TGTGCCAGCAGCCAAGTTTTAACTCGCATAGATACGCAGTATTTT. It yields the protein CASSQVLTRIDTQYF.

This clonotype was detected ten times or more. The rearrangement joins TRBV2 to TRBJ1-6; 8 bases are shared with TRBD1. Unmatched junction bases numbered 5, after V lost 3 bases and J lost 7 bases. Germline V gene lookup returns CDR1 SNHLY and CDR2 FYNNEI. This CDR3 region has 15 residues. In DNA, the CDR3 is TGTGCCAGCAGTGATGGTGGGACAGGCAATTCACCCCTCCACTTT. This gives the protein CASSDGGTGNSPLHF.

The rearrangement joins TRBV5-1 to TRBJ2-7; 10 positions agree with TRBD2. The CDR3 totals 15 residues. Germline values: CDR1 SGHRS, CDR2 YFSETQ. V gave up 2 bases and J gave up 5 bases; unmatched junction bases: 7. Here the CDR3 reads CASSFLSGRKDEQYF. The CDR3 DNA reads TGCGCCAGCAGCTTTCTTAGCGGGAGGAAGGACGAGCAGTACTTC.

There are a few counts of this clonotype. The chain uses TRBV27 and TRBJ1-1, with D possibly TRBD1 on 6 matching bases. Trimming took 6 bases from V and 0 from J, leaving 17 bases between them. Germline lookup yields CDR1 MNHEY and CDR2 SMNVEV (reference sequence). This CDR3 contains 16 residues. In nucleotides, the CDR3 is TGTGCCAGCAGGGAACTCCAGGGGAAGATGAACACTGAAGCTTTCTTT. Protein: CASRELQGKMNTEAFF.

This clonotype was seen many times. One end of the junction fails to match germline, which may point to a read error. This chain links TRBV5-1 with TRBJ2-3, with TRBD2 matching over 8 bases. In germline, CDR1 is SGHRS, CDR2 YFSETQ. The CDR3 length is 14 residues. CDR3 DNA sequence: TGCGCCAGCAGCTCATGGACTAGCAAAGATACGCAGTATTTT. This encodes CASSSWTSKDTQYF.

This clonotype has ten or more counts. The chain couples TRBV30 to TRBJ1-1, with D possibly matching TRBD1 (6 bases). From germline, CDR1 is GTSNPN and CDR2 SVGIG (reference sequence). With 1 base removed from V and 1 base from J, the gap between germline ends came to 7 bases. This CDR3 has 13 amino acids. DNA of the CDR3: TGTGCCTGGAGTGACAGGGCGAACACTGAAGCTTTCTTT. Translation: CAWSDRANTEAFF. Complete variable domain (other parts from reference TRBV30 and TRBJ1-1): SQTIHQWPATLVQPVGSPLSLECTVEGTSNPNLYWYRQAAGRGLQLLFYSVGIGQISSEVPQNLSASRPQDRQFILSSKKLLLSDSGFYLCAWSDRANTEAFFGQGTRLTVV.

The rearrangement uses TRBV29-1 and TRBJ2-3; D is undetermined. CDR1 SQVTM and CDR2 ANQGSEA come from the germline V gene. With 5 bases removed from V and 2 bases from J, the gap between germline ends came to 11 bases. The length of the CDR3 is 13 residues. The CDR3 reads CSVFGPSTDTQYF. The CDR3 DNA sequence: TGCAGCGTTTTTGGACCTTCCACAGATACGCAGTATTTT.

The sample holds a few counts of this clonotype. V is TRBV30 and J is TRBJ1-2; no definite D call. This CDR3 spans 13 amino acids. Trimming shortened V by 5 bases and J by 2 bases, and 12 bases separated the two germline ends. Germline V gene lookup returns CDR1 GTSNPN and CDR2 SVGIG (reference sequence). CDR3 residues: CAWGETKNYGYTF. The CDR3 coding sequence is TGTGCCTGGGGGGAGACAAAGAACTATGGCTACACCTTC.

The CDR3 DNA sequence: TGTGCCAGTAGTATCGGGGGCCTTACGGGTGAAAAACTGTTTTTT. Amino acid sequence: CASSIGGLTGEKLFF. The chain joins TRBV19 to TRBJ1-4; weak D call: TRBD1 (6 bases). This CDR3 region has 15 residues. Germline CDR1 LNHDA, CDR2 SQIVND (reference sequence). V lost 3 bases to trimming and J lost 7 bases, with 15 bases between them. Supplemented by reference TRBV19 and TRBJ1-4, the full variable domain reads DGGITQSPKYLFRKEGQNVTLSCEQNLNHDAMYWYRQDPGQGLRLIYYSQIVNDFQKGDIAEGYSVSREKKESFPLTVTSAQKNPTAFYLCASSIGGLTGEKLFFGSGTQLSVL.

In its sample, this clonotype was seen many times. The chain links TRBV28 to TRBJ2-1, with TRBD2 identical over 7 bases. The germline V gene encodes CDR1 MDHEN and CDR2 SYDVKM. Trimming took 1 base from V and 3 from J; bases not matched to a gene: 15. The CDR3 consists of 19 residues. CDR3 nucleotide sequence: TGTGCCAGCAGTTTATCGGGGGAGGGGCCCACTACTTTCTACAATGAGCAGTTCTTC. Translating it yields CASSLSGEGPTTFYNEQFF.

This clonotype has only a few counts. The DNA of the CDR3 is TGTGCCAGCTCACCTGACAGGCAGGCTGGCTACACCTTC. Its translation: CASSPDRQAGYTF. This chain links TRBV18 with TRBJ1-2; D might be TRBD1 (6 bases). V dropped 3 bases and J dropped 7 bases, with 12 bases sitting between them. The CDR3 totals 13 residues. CDR1 KGHSH and CDR2 LQKENI come from the germline V gene. The full variable domain, in which reference TRBV18 and TRBJ1-2 provide the parts outside the CDR3, is NAGVMQNPRHLVRRRGQEARLRCSPMKGHSHVYWYRQLPEEGLKFMVYLQKENIIDESGMPKERFSAEFPKEGPSILRIQQVVRGDSAAYFCASSPDRQAGYTFGSGTRLTVV.

This clonotype was counted ten times or more. The V gene is TRBV11-2, the J gene TRBJ2-5, with 7 nucleotides matching TRBD1. CDR1 and CDR2 (germline): SGHAT, FQNNGV. J was trimmed by 7 bases and V by 5 bases; bases with no gene match: 7. This CDR3 is 13 amino acids long. The CDR3 DNA is TGTGCCAGCAGCACCAGGGGGAGTGGGACCCAGTACTTC. Translated: CASSTRGSGTQYF.

CDR3 sequence: CASSSGQGARTEAFF. CDR3 DNA sequence: TGTGCCAGCAGTTCCGGACAGGGGGCGCGAACTGAAGCTTTCTTT. This chain links TRBV27 with TRBJ1-1; 11 positions match TRBD1. Looked up from germline, CDR1 is MNHEY and CDR2 is SMNVEV (reference sequence). The ends lost 4 bases at V and 5 bases at J; junction bases unmatched: 6. The CDR3 covers 15 residues.

The gene calls are TRBV6-1 and TRBJ1-3, with a weak D call TRBD1 (5 bases). Germline loops: CDR1 MNHNS, CDR2 SASEGT. Trimming left V 0 bases short and J 0 bases short, with 12 bases between. The CDR3 contains 17 residues. CDR3 region: CASSEAPIGASGNTIYF. The CDR3 DNA follows: TGTGCCAGCAGTGAAGCGCCTATAGGGGCCTCTGGAAACACCATATATTTT.

Only a few counts were recorded for this clonotype. The V gene is TRBV7-8, the J gene TRBJ2-1, with 8 bases fitting TRBD2. Per the germline V gene, CDR1 is SGHVS and CDR2 is FQNEAQ. With 1 base clipped from V and 9 bases from J, the junction kept 14 bases outside the gene matches. The length of the CDR3 is 17 residues. Here the CDR3 reads CASSLVRGGGLAGEQFF. The DNA of the CDR3 is TGTGCCAGCAGCTTAGTGAGAGGGGGAGGGCTAGCGGGTGAGCAGTTCTTC.

This clonotype was counted ten times or more. The genes are TRBV28 and TRBJ2-5, with D unresolved. The CDR3 totals 15 residues. The germline gives CDR1 MDHEN, CDR2 SYDVKM. The V gene lost 3 bases and the J gene lost 10 bases, with 21 bases spanning the gap. The CDR3 here is CASSLVTEPWYGQYF. DNA of the CDR3: TGTGCCAGCAGTTTGGTTACAGAGCCCTGGTACGGCCAGTACTTC.

This clonotype was detected only a few times. The genes are TRBV7-9 and TRBJ2-5; no firm D call. Trimming stripped 4 bases from V and 0 bases from J, with 9 bases between. The CDR3 totals 14 residues. Germline-derived CDR1 and CDR2 are SEHNR and FQNEAQ (reference sequence). CDR3 amino acids: CASSSQRYQETQYF. The CDR3 bases are TGTGCCAGCAGCTCCCAGAGGTACCAAGAGACCCAGTACTTC.

This clonotype was picked up many times. V usage is TRBV6-1 and J usage is TRBJ1-1, with D perhaps TRBD1 (5 bases). CDR1 and CDR2 (germline): MNHNS, SASEGT. The CDR3 is 12 residues long. Trimming pared 8 bases from V and 1 base from J, leaving 8 bases between. The CDR3 here is CASGTGNTEAFF. The CDR3 DNA is TGTGCCAGCGGTACAGGGAACACTGAAGCTTTCTTT.